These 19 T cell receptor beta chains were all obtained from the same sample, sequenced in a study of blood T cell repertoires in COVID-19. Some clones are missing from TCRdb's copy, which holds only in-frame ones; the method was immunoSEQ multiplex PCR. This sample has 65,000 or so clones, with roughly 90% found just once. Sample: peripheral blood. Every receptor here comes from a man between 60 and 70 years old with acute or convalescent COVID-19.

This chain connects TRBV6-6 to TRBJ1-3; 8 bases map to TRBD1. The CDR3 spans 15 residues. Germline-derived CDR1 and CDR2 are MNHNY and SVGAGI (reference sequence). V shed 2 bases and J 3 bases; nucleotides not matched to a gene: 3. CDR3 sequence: CASSYPGTGGNTIYF. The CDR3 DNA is TGTGCCAGCAGTTACCCCGGGACAGGTGGAAACACCATATATTTT.

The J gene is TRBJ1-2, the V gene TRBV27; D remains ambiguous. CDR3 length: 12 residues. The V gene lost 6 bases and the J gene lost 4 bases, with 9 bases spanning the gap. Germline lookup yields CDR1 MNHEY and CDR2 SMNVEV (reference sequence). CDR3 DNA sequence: TGTGCCAGCAGGTCGGGTGGCTATGGCTACACCTTC. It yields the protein CASRSGGYGYTF.

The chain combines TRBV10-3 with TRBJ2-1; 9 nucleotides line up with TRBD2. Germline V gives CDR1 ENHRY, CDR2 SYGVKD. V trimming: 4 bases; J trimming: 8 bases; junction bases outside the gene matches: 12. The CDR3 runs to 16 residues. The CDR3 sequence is CAISGSGTSLSHEQFF. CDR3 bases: TGTGCCATCAGTGGATCAGGGACTAGCCTCTCCCATGAGCAGTTCTTC.

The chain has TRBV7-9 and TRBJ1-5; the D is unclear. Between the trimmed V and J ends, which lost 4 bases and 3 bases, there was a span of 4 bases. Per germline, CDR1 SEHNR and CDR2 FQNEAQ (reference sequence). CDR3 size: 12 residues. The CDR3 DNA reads TGTGCCAGCAGCTCCCTCAATCAGCCCCAGCATTTT. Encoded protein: CASSSLNQPQHF. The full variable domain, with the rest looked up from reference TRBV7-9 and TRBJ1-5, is DTGVSQNPRHKITKRGQNVTFRCDPISEHNRLYWYRQTLGQGPEFLTYFQNEAQLEKSRLLSDRFSAERPKGSFSTLEIQRTEQGDSAMYLCASSSLNQPQHFGDGTRLSIL.

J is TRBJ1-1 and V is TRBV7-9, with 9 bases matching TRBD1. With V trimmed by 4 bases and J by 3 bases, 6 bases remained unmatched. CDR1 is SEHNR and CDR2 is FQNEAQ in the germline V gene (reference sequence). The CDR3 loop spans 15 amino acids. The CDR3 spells CASSSGQGLYTEAFF. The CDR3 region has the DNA TGTGCCAGCAGCTCGGGACAGGGTCTCTACACTGAAGCTTTCTTT.

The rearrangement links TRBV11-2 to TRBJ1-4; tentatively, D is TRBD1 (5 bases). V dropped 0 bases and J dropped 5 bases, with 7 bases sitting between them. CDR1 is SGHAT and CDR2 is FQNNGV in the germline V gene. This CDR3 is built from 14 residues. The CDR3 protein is CASSLDRGNEKLFF. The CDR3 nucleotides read TGTGCCAGCAGCTTAGACCGGGGGAATGAAAAACTGTTTTTT.

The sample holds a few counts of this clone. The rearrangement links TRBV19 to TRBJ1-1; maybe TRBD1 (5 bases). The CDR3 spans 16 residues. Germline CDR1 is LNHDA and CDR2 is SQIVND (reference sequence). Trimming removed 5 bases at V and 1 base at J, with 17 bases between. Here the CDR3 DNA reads TGTGCCAGTAGTTACGGGGGACGGACCTCGAACACTGAAGCTTTCTTT. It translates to CASSYGGRTSNTEAFF.

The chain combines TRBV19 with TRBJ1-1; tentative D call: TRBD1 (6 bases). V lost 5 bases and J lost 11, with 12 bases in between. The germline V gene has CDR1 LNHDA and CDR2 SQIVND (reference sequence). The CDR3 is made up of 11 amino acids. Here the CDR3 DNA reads TGTGCCAGTAGTGAAAACAGGGACGCTTTCTTT. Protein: CASSENRDAFF.

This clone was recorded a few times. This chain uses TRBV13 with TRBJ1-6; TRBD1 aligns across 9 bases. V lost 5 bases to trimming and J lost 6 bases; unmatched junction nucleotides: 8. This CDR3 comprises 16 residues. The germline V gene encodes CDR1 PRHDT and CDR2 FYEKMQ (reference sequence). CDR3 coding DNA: TGTGCCAGCAGCCTCGGACAGGGGATGGGTAATTCACCCCTCCACTTT. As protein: CASSLGQGMGNSPLHF.

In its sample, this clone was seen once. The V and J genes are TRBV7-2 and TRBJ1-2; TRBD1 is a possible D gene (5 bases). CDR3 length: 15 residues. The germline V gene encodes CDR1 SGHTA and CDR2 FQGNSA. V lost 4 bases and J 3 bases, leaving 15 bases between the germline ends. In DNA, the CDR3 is TGTGCCAGCAGCTGGTCTTTGGGGGGGGACTATGGCTACACCTTC. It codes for CASSWSLGGDYGYTF.

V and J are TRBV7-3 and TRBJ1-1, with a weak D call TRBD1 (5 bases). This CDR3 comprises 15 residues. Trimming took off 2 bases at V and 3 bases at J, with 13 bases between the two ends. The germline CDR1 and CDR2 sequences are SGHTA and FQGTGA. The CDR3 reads CASSLSPGGYTEAFF. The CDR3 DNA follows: TGTGCCAGCAGCTTATCGCCGGGGGGTTACACTGAAGCTTTCTTT.

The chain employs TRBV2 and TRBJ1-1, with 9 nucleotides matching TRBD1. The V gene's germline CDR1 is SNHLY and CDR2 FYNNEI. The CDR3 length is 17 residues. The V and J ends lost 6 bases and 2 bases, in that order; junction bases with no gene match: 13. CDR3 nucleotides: TGTGCCAGCAGCCTCAGGGGGACAGGGATATTAAACACTGAAGCTTTCTTT. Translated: CASSLRGTGILNTEAFF.

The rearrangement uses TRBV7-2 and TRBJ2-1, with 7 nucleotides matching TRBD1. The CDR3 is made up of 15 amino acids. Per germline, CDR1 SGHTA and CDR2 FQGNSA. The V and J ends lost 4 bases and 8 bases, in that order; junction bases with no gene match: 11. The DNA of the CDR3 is TGTGCCAGCAGCTCTACAGGGGCCTCTATGGATGAGCAGTTCTTC. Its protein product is CASSSTGASMDEQFF.

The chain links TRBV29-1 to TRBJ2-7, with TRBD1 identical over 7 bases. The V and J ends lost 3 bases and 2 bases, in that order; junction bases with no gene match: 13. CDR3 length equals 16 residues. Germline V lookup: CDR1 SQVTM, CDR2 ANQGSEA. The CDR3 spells CSVDGLGAGGTYEQYF. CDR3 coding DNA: TGCAGCGTTGATGGGTTGGGGGCAGGGGGTACCTACGAGCAGTACTTC.

The CDR3 coding sequence is TGTGCCAGCAGTAAGGGGACAGGGGTGCATGGCTACACCTTC. The encoded protein is CASSKGTGVHGYTF. The V call is TRBV27, the J call TRBJ1-2; 10 nucleotides match TRBD1. The V segment lost 5 bases and the J segment 6 bases; nucleotides outside the gene matches: 6. CDR3 length: 14 amino acids. Germline CDR1 reads MNHEY; CDR2 reads SMNVEV (reference sequence).

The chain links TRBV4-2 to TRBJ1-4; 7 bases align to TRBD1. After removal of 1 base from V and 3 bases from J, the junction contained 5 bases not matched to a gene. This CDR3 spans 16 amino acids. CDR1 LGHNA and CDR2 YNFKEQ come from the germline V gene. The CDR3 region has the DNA TGTGCCAGCAGCCAAGCCGCCGGGACAGCTAATGAAAAACTGTTTTTT. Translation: CASSQAAGTANEKLFF.

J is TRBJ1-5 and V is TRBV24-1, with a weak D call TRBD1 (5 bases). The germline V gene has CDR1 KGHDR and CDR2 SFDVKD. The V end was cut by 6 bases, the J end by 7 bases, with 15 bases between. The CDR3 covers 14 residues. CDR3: CATSSRQSAQPQHF. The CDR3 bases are TGTGCCACCAGTTCCAGACAGTCTGCCCAGCCCCAGCATTTT.

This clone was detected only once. For the CDR3, the DNA is TGTGCCAGCAGCGCCGAGGGGGCCTCTCAGCCCCAGCATTTT. Translating gives CASSAEGASQPQHF. The V and J genes are TRBV9 and TRBJ1-5; TRBD1 agrees at 7 bases. This CDR3 is built from 14 residues. Germline CDR1 and CDR2: SGDLS and YYNGEE. The ends lost 3 bases at V and 6 bases at J; junction bases unmatched: 6. Variable domain in full (rest from reference TRBV9 and TRBJ1-5): DSGVTQTPKHLITATGQRVTLRCSPRSGDLSVYWYQQSLDQGLQFLIQYYNGEERAKGNILERFSAQQFPDLHSELNLSSLELGDSALYFCASSAEGASQPQHFGDGTRLSIL.

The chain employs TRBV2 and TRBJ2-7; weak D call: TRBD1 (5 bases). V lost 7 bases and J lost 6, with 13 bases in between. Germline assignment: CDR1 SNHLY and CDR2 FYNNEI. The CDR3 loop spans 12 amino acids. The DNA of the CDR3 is TGTGCCAGCAATCACCAGGGTAGCGAGCAGTACTTC. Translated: CASNHQGSEQYF.